The present TCR beta chain was sequenced within a study of T cells in Graves' hyperthyroidism and ophthalmopathy (dated by TCRdb to 2018 to 2020). Background for the entire study: Peripheral blood was sampled at the time of initial diagnosis, prior to any treatment. A discovery cohort of about a hundred patients, roughly 45 with Graves' ophthalmopathy and approximately 60 with stable Graves' hyperthyroidism, was used to find distinguishing TCR V-J signatures. An independent validation cohort of under 20 hyperthyroidism patients and approximately 15 patients who later progressed to ophthalmopathy tested prospective prediction of ophthalmopathy. The approximately 98 discovery patients were randomly divided into training and test sets at a 7:3 ratio. The study also compared thyroid tissue and blood T-cell repertoires from over 5 Graves' hyperthyroidism patients. Once sampling was done, hyperthyroidism patients were given methimazole at a starting dose of 30 mg daily, whereas ophthalmopathy patients were given high-dose intravenous methylprednisolone. The paper describes TCR Vbeta CDR3 sequencing of more than 120 peripheral blood samples, made up of about 40 ophthalmopathy patients, 70 to 80 hyperthyroidism patients and 17 progressor patients. The paper's findings and limits, for the study overall: In cross-validation, a model built on a 13 V-J signature told ophthalmopathy apart from stable hyperthyroidism with roughly 87% sensitivity and about 81% specificity, and in testing the same model reached 80%/75%. No statistical method was used to set the sample size in advance, and investigators knew the group allocation. Most expanded thyroid clonotypes (frequency above 0.001) were also detected in blood, a finding suggesting that blood repertoires may reflect thyroid immune responses. During validation, the model predicted progression to ophthalmopathy a median of roughly six months ahead of onset, with around 71% sensitivity and 72.22% specificity.

The CDR3 runs 16 residues from the cysteine to the phenylalanine. The kept DNA is CDR3 alone, 48 bases in frame from the first base. V loses 0 bases of germline sequence and J loses 6 bases, and the interval between the two ends is 14 bases. The germline V gene yields KGHSH for CDR1 and LQKENI for CDR2. As for this clonotype: Which antigen it targets is not known. Base quality data are lacking; no much larger clone is found one base away.

Stable Graves' hyperthyroidism was defined as the absence of progression to ophthalmopathy over 18 months of follow-up. Hyperthyroidism patients were newly diagnosed, had a disease duration of under 2 months, and were aged 18 to 65 years. The study excluded patients with uncontrolled infections, other autoimmune diseases, pregnancy or lactation. Diagnoses relied on clinical symptoms, serum thyroxine and TRAb, thyroid ultrasound and orbital computed tomography. PBMCs were isolated from approximately 10 ml of fresh peripheral blood by Ficoll-Paque density gradient centrifugation. Trizol reagent was used to extract total RNA, and RNA quality was then checked on an Agilent 2100 Bioanalyzer. Amplification of TCR beta CDR3 regions was carried out from RNA transcripts. For the first round of RT-PCR on the TCR CDR3, the HTBI primer set was used together with the Qiagen OneStep RT-PCR kit. Libraries were constructed in a second round of multiplex PCR, after which size selection and purification were performed. The libraries were sequenced on an Illumina HiSeq2000 using paired-end 100 bp reads. On the authors' methods: Raw data were processed with SOAPnuke, discarding reads with adapters, uncalled bases, mean Phred below 15, or no exact constant-primer or identifier match. COPE v1.2.5 was used to merge the high-quality paired reads, and each unique nucleotide sequence was defined as a clonotype. MiTCR v1.1 was used to align clonotypes to the IMGT TRBV, TRBD and TRBJ reference segments. The analysis included only V-J combinations with a frequency above 0.0001, which together covered roughly 99% of the repertoires. The TCS score was defined as the ratio of F50 (clonal expansion) to E x V (chaos), calculated using BLOSUM62-based TCRdist between CDR3 peptides within each V-J. Welch's t-statistics and random forest reduced fewer than 600 V-J features to roughly 13, which were used in a naive Bayes classifier (R e1071). TCRdb cleaned the public reads at Q25 with fastp, built clones with MiXCR and kept in-frame beta chains. Merged by CDR3 protein, the rows form single entries marked with the most common genes and DNA. The V and J calls, along with clone size, are taken from TCRdb and not from the paper's own processing. The sample yields about 420,000 distinct CDR3 sequences; approximately 15% were counted once. Over 12% of the sample is taken by the ten largest.

This clonotype was obtained from a woman between 18 and 30 years old with Graves' hyperthyroidism. Sequencing was carried out using blood. The rearrangement combines TRBV18 with TRBJ2-2, with the identity of the D gene unclear. The CDR3 is CASSPPTNWGPGELFF. The DNA sequence is as follows: TGTGCCAGCTCACCACCGACAAATTGGGGTCCCGGGGAGCTGTTTTTT.